This TCR beta chain was sequenced in a study of T cell responses to AZD1222 COVID-19 vaccine. This table comes from immunoSEQ multiplex PCR, and its TCRdb copy is limited to in-frame clones, with some not included. The sample shows 250,000 to 300,000 clones, around 93% of them seen only once. This CDR3 has 14 amino acids. With 2 bases removed from V and 4 bases from J, the gap between germline ends came to 11 bases. The V gene's germline CDR1 is SEHNR and CDR2 FQNEAQ (reference sequence). This clonotype originated in an adult who received the AZD1222 COVID-19 vaccine. Sequences were derived from peripheral blood, sampled 28 days after the second AZD1222 dose. J is TRBJ1-1 and V is TRBV7-9, with TRBD1 as a possible D gene (6 bases). CDR3 residues: CASSLPGVGTEAFF. In DNA form, the CDR3 reads TGTGCCAGCAGCTTACCAGGGGTCGGCACTGAAGCTTTCTTT.